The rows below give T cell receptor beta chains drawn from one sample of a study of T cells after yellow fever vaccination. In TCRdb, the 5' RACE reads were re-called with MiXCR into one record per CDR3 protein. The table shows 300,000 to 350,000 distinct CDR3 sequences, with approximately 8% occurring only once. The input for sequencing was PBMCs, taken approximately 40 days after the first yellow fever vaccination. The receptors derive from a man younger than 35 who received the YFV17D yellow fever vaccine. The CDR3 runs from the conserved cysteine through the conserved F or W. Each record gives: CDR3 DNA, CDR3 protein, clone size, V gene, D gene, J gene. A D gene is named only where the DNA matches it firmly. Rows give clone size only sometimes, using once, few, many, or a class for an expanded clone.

CDR3nt: TGCGCCAGCAGGGACCTGACCGGGACTCATACCTACAATGAGCAGTTCTTC; CDR3aa: CASRDLTGTHTYNEQFF; abundance: many; v_gene: TRBV5-1; d_gene: NA; j_gene: TRBJ2-1
CDR3nt: TGTGCCAGCAGCTTAACTTACACAGATACGCAGTATTTT; CDR3aa: CASSLTYTDTQYF; abundance: NA; v_gene: TRBV7-2; d_gene: NA; j_gene: TRBJ2-3
CDR3nt: TGCAGTGCCCCGGACAGGGGGGATGGGGAAAAACTGTTTTTT; CDR3aa: CSAPDRGDGEKLFF; abundance: few; v_gene: TRBV20-1; d_gene: TRBD1; j_gene: TRBJ1-4
CDR3nt: TGCGCCAGCAGCCAAGATGAAGTGAGGGTTGAGGATAGCAATCAGCCCCAGCATTTT; CDR3aa: CASSQDEVRVEDSNQPQHF; abundance: NA; v_gene: TRBV4-1; d_gene: NA; j_gene: TRBJ1-5
CDR3nt: TGCAGTGCTAGAGTCGGGGTCTACGAGCAGTACTTC; CDR3aa: CSARVGVYEQYF; abundance: many; v_gene: TRBV20-1; d_gene: NA; j_gene: TRBJ2-7
CDR3nt: TGTGCCAGCAGTGAAGGGTGGGCCGGGGAGCTGTTTTTT; CDR3aa: CASSEGWAGELFF; abundance: many; v_gene: TRBV6-1; d_gene: NA; j_gene: TRBJ2-2
CDR3nt: TGCGCCAGCAGCACAAGACAGGGCCACTATAATTCACCCCTCCACTTT; CDR3aa: CASSTRQGHYNSPLHF; abundance: NA; v_gene: TRBV4-3; d_gene: TRBD1; j_gene: TRBJ1-6
CDR3nt: TGTGCCAGCAGCCGCCTCGGAGGGTCTAACAATGAGCAGTTCTTC; CDR3aa: CASSRLGGSNNEQFF; abundance: NA; v_gene: TRBV7-3; d_gene: NA; j_gene: TRBJ2-1
CDR3nt: TGTGCCAGCAGTTTATACCCGGGACAGGCGATGAGTGAGCAGTTCTTC; CDR3aa: CASSLYPGQAMSEQFF; abundance: few; v_gene: TRBV28; d_gene: TRBD1; j_gene: TRBJ2-1
CDR3nt: TGTGCCATCACATCCGGGACAGACTACGAGCAGTACTTC; CDR3aa: CAITSGTDYEQYF; abundance: few; v_gene: TRBV10-3; d_gene: TRBD1; j_gene: TRBJ2-7
CDR3nt: TGTGCCAGCAGCTCGAAGGTGGTAGATGAGCAGTTCTTC; CDR3aa: CASSSKVVDEQFF; abundance: few; v_gene: TRBV7-3; d_gene: NA; j_gene: TRBJ2-1
CDR3nt: TGTGCCACCAGCATAGGACAGGGCTACGAGCAGTACTTC; CDR3aa: CATSIGQGYEQYF; abundance: few; v_gene: TRBV15; d_gene: TRBD1; j_gene: TRBJ2-7
CDR3nt: TGTGCCATCAGGTCAACGGAGCTGTTTTTT; CDR3aa: CAIRSTELFF; abundance: few; v_gene: TRBV10-3; d_gene: NA; j_gene: TRBJ2-2
CDR3nt: TGTGCCAGCAGAGGGACGACTGGGGCCAACGTCCTGACTTTC; CDR3aa: CASRGTTGANVLTF; abundance: NA; v_gene: TRBV12-3/TRBV12-4; d_gene: NA; j_gene: TRBJ2-6
CDR3nt: TGTGCCAGCAGTGGGACTAGCGGGGCTTCACCTGCCTTC; CDR3aa: CASSGTSGASPAF; abundance: few; v_gene: TRBV6-1; d_gene: TRBD2; j_gene: TRBJ2-1
CDR3nt: TGTGCCAGCCAGTGGGACGGCACTGAAGCTTTCTTT; CDR3aa: CASQWDGTEAFF; abundance: NA; v_gene: TRBV7-2; d_gene: NA; j_gene: TRBJ1-1
CDR3nt: TGTGCCAGCAGTGAACGGACGAGCTCCTACGAGCAGTACTTC; CDR3aa: CASSERTSSYEQYF; abundance: medium-sized; v_gene: TRBV2; d_gene: NA; j_gene: TRBJ2-7
CDR3nt: TGTGCCAGCAGTCTCCGGGACAGGGACTATGGCTACACCTTC; CDR3aa: CASSLRDRDYGYTF; abundance: few; v_gene: TRBV6-1; d_gene: TRBD1; j_gene: TRBJ1-2
CDR3nt: TGTGCCAGCCGCAGTTATAATTCACCCCTCCACTTT; CDR3aa: CASRSYNSPLHF; abundance: many; v_gene: TRBV6-5; d_gene: NA; j_gene: TRBJ1-6
CDR3nt: TGTGCCAGCAGCGCCCCTGAAGGCCCCCCGCAGTATTTT; CDR3aa: CASSAPEGPPQYF; abundance: NA; v_gene: TRBV9; d_gene: NA; j_gene: TRBJ2-3
CDR3nt: TGTGCCACCCAGTCCCGGGACAGGGGTTTCCAAGAGACCCAGTACTTC; CDR3aa: CATQSRDRGFQETQYF; abundance: NA; v_gene: TRBV11-2; d_gene: TRBD1; j_gene: TRBJ2-5
CDR3nt: TGCGCCAGCAGCTTCGGACTAGCGGGGGGAAGCAGCTCCTACAATGAGCAGTTCTTC; CDR3aa: CASSFGLAGGSSSYNEQFF; abundance: NA; v_gene: TRBV5-1; d_gene: TRBD2; j_gene: TRBJ2-1
CDR3nt: TGTGCCAGCAGCTTGACCGGGACATCCAAAAACATTCAGTACTTC; CDR3aa: CASSLTGTSKNIQYF; abundance: few; v_gene: TRBV5-4; d_gene: NA; j_gene: TRBJ2-4
CDR3nt: TGTGCCAGCAGCCAAGAAGGTGGCGCGCCGAGCTCCTACAATGAGCAGTTCTTC; CDR3aa: CASSQEGGAPSSYNEQFF; abundance: many; v_gene: TRBV4-2; d_gene: NA; j_gene: TRBJ2-1
CDR3nt: TGCGCCAGCAGACGGGAGGGAGAGACCCAGTACTTC; CDR3aa: CASRREGETQYF; abundance: few; v_gene: TRBV5-1; d_gene: TRBD2; j_gene: TRBJ2-5
CDR3nt: TGTGCCAGCAGAACGGGACGGCAAGAGACCCAGTACTTC; CDR3aa: CASRTGRQETQYF; abundance: few; v_gene: TRBV27; d_gene: NA; j_gene: TRBJ2-5
CDR3nt: TGCGCCAGCAGCCAACTAATAGGAAGTACTGAAGCTTTCTTT; CDR3aa: CASSQLIGSTEAFF; abundance: NA; v_gene: TRBV4-1; d_gene: NA; j_gene: TRBJ1-1
CDR3nt: TGTGCCAGCTCACTGAACCGGCAAAGCAATTCACCCCTCCACTTT; CDR3aa: CASSLNRQSNSPLHF; abundance: NA; v_gene: TRBV18; d_gene: NA; j_gene: TRBJ1-6
CDR3nt: TGTGCCACCCAGGACAGAACCTACAATGAGCAGTTCTTC; CDR3aa: CATQDRTYNEQFF; abundance: few; v_gene: TRBV6-2/TRBV6-3; d_gene: NA; j_gene: TRBJ2-1
CDR3nt: TGTGCCAGCAGCTTAGTTCAGGGAACCGGGGAGCTGTTTTTT; CDR3aa: CASSLVQGTGELFF; abundance: NA; v_gene: TRBV7-7; d_gene: NA; j_gene: TRBJ2-2
CDR3nt: TGCGCCAGCAGCGAAACTGGGACCGGGGCACCCCTCCACTTT; CDR3aa: CASSETGTGAPLHF; abundance: NA; v_gene: TRBV4-1; d_gene: NA; j_gene: TRBJ1-6
CDR3nt: TGTGCCAGCAGTTATTACAGGGGGGAGCAGTTCTTC; CDR3aa: CASSYYRGEQFF; abundance: NA; v_gene: TRBV12-3/TRBV12-4; d_gene: TRBD1; j_gene: TRBJ2-1
CDR3nt: TGTGCCAGCAGTCCCTGGGGCACAGATACGCAGTATTTT; CDR3aa: CASSPWGTDTQYF; abundance: NA; v_gene: TRBV28; d_gene: NA; j_gene: TRBJ2-3
CDR3nt: TGTGCCAGCAGCTTGGGGGGGTTGTACGAGACCCAGTACTTC; CDR3aa: CASSLGGLYETQYF; abundance: NA; v_gene: TRBV7-2; d_gene: TRBD2; j_gene: TRBJ2-5
CDR3nt: TGTGCCAGCAGCCCTGAGGGGGGGGGCCACGGGGAGCTGTTTTTT; CDR3aa: CASSPEGGGHGELFF; abundance: few; v_gene: TRBV7-6; d_gene: NA; j_gene: TRBJ2-2
CDR3nt: TGCGCCAGCAGCCAAGATTTCTTTGGGGCAGGGGCCTACTCCGCCAGCACCGGGGAGCTGTTTTTT; CDR3aa: CASSQDFFGAGAYSASTGELFF; abundance: few; v_gene: TRBV4-1; d_gene: NA; j_gene: TRBJ2-2
CDR3nt: TGCGCCAGCAGCCAAGATCCGAGAAATAGAGGACGGACCCTAGACTCTGGAAACACCATATATTTT; CDR3aa: CASSQDPRNRGRTLDSGNTIYF; abundance: few; v_gene: TRBV4-1; d_gene: NA; j_gene: TRBJ1-3
CDR3nt: TGCAGCGTGGGGACAGAAGATCAGCCCCAGCATTTT; CDR3aa: CSVGTEDQPQHF; abundance: few; v_gene: TRBV29-1; d_gene: TRBD1; j_gene: TRBJ1-5
CDR3nt: TGTGCCAGCCAGGGGTTGGGCTCCTACGAGCAGTACTTC; CDR3aa: CASQGLGSYEQYF; abundance: NA; v_gene: TRBV7-2; d_gene: NA; j_gene: TRBJ2-7
CDR3nt: TGTGCCAGCAGCTTAGACCCGGATTCACCCCTCCACTTT; CDR3aa: CASSLDPDSPLHF; abundance: few; v_gene: TRBV7-2; d_gene: NA; j_gene: TRBJ1-6
CDR3nt: TGCGCCAGCAGCGTGACTGGCGATACGCAGTATTTT; CDR3aa: CASSVTGDTQYF; abundance: many; v_gene: TRBV5-1; d_gene: NA; j_gene: TRBJ2-3
CDR3nt: TGTGCCAGCAGCCGGAAGACGGTCGTTCGCTACGAGCAGTACTTC; CDR3aa: CASSRKTVVRYEQYF; abundance: NA; v_gene: TRBV4-2; d_gene: NA; j_gene: TRBJ2-7
CDR3nt: TGTGCCAGCAGCGTGGGAACCTACGGGACAGCCTCTAGTAACACTGAAGCTTTCTTT; CDR3aa: CASSVGTYGTASSNTEAFF; abundance: many; v_gene: TRBV9; d_gene: TRBD1; j_gene: TRBJ1-1
CDR3nt: TGCGCCAGCAGCCACCAAGTACAGGGCCCGGCAACTAATGAAAAACTGTTTTTT; CDR3aa: CASSHQVQGPATNEKLFF; abundance: few; v_gene: TRBV5-1; d_gene: NA; j_gene: TRBJ1-4
CDR3nt: TGTGCCAGCAGTTTGAAGGGGGGGTACGAGCAGTACTTC; CDR3aa: CASSLKGGYEQYF; abundance: few; v_gene: TRBV27; d_gene: NA; j_gene: TRBJ2-7
CDR3nt: TGCAGTGCTACGGCACTGACAGGGATCGGGGGCTACACCTTC; CDR3aa: CSATALTGIGGYTF; abundance: NA; v_gene: TRBV20-1; d_gene: TRBD1; j_gene: TRBJ1-2
CDR3nt: TGCGCCAGCAGCTCGTCTAGCGGGGGGGCAAACGGGGAGCTGTTTTTT; CDR3aa: CASSSSSGGANGELFF; abundance: few; v_gene: TRBV5-1; d_gene: TRBD2; j_gene: TRBJ2-2
CDR3nt: TGTGCCAGCACCAATGGAGGGGGCGCCGCTCAGCCCCAGCATTTT; CDR3aa: CASTNGGGAAQPQHF; abundance: NA; v_gene: TRBV7-9; d_gene: TRBD1; j_gene: TRBJ1-5
CDR3nt: TGTGCCAGCACCGACAGGGACCCTAATGAAAAACTGTTTTTT; CDR3aa: CASTDRDPNEKLFF; abundance: NA; v_gene: TRBV6-2/TRBV6-3; d_gene: TRBD1; j_gene: TRBJ1-4
CDR3nt: TGCGCCAGCAGCCGGGGGCGTAATCAGCCCCAGCATTTT; CDR3aa: CASSRGRNQPQHF; abundance: few; v_gene: TRBV5-1; d_gene: NA; j_gene: TRBJ1-5
CDR3nt: TGTGCCAGCCCTGACAGGGATGAGCAGTTCTTC; CDR3aa: CASPDRDEQFF; abundance: NA; v_gene: TRBV27; d_gene: TRBD1; j_gene: TRBJ2-1
CDR3nt: TGCAGTGCTAGGTCGCTAGGGTTTGCCGAGCAGTACTTC; CDR3aa: CSARSLGFAEQYF; abundance: NA; v_gene: TRBV20-1; d_gene: NA; j_gene: TRBJ2-7
CDR3nt: TGTGCCATCAGGATAACAGGGCCCGCCTTTACTAGCACAGATACGCAGTATTTT; CDR3aa: CAIRITGPAFTSTDTQYF; abundance: NA; v_gene: TRBV10-3; d_gene: NA; j_gene: TRBJ2-3
CDR3nt: TGTGCCAGCAGCTACACTCCAATAAGCGGGGGGGCCAATGAGCAGTTCTTC; CDR3aa: CASSYTPISGGANEQFF; abundance: many; v_gene: TRBV5-8; d_gene: TRBD2; j_gene: TRBJ2-1
CDR3nt: TGTGCCAGCTCAGAACTCGGCAGGGGATTCGAGCAGTACTTC; CDR3aa: CASSELGRGFEQYF; abundance: few; v_gene: TRBV18; d_gene: NA; j_gene: TRBJ2-7
CDR3nt: TGCAGTGCCCCAAGACTATCTCAAGAGACCCAGTACTTC; CDR3aa: CSAPRLSQETQYF; abundance: NA; v_gene: TRBV20-1; d_gene: NA; j_gene: TRBJ2-5
CDR3nt: TGTGCCAGCAGCCAAGGTTCAGGGGAAAGCTCCTACAATGAGCAGTTCTTC; CDR3aa: CASSQGSGESSYNEQFF; abundance: NA; v_gene: TRBV4-2; d_gene: NA; j_gene: TRBJ2-1
CDR3nt: TGCAGTGCTGCGTCCCCCGGGACGGGAAACGAGCAGTACTTC; CDR3aa: CSAASPGTGNEQYF; abundance: few; v_gene: TRBV20-1; d_gene: NA; j_gene: TRBJ2-7
CDR3nt: TGTGCCAGTAAGGGTCGGGGGTTAAGGAATCAGCCCCAGCATTTT; CDR3aa: CASKGRGLRNQPQHF; abundance: few; v_gene: TRBV19; d_gene: NA; j_gene: TRBJ1-5